These 30 T cell receptor beta chains originate from one sample sequenced in a study of blood T cell repertoires in COVID-19. TCRdb's copy holds only in-frame clones and misses some; the assay was immunoSEQ multiplex PCR. Here the sample spans 150,000 to 200,000 clones, around 83% being singletons. The sample consisted of PBMCs or T cells enriched from blood (not recorded which). The source is a man aged 35-49 years who had recovered from COVID-19.

This clone occurred a few times. This chain's CDR3 is CASSQERQLMKLAFF. For the CDR3, the DNA is TGCGCCAGCAGCCAAGAAAGACAGCTCATGAAGTTGGCTTTCTTT. V usage is TRBV4-1 and J usage is TRBJ1-1; D might be TRBD1 (5 bases). Germline V lookup: CDR1 MGHRA, CDR2 YSYEKL. The CDR3 length is 15 residues. The V end lost 0 bases, the J end lost 11 bases, and 19 bases lay between the germline ends.

CDR3 in amino acids: CASGNEGLVRPSTDTQYF. As DNA, the CDR3 is TGTGCAAGCGGAAACGAGGGACTAGTTCGGCCTAGCACAGATACGCAGTATTTT. The gene calls are TRBV12-2 and TRBJ2-3; TRBD2 is the table's D call and was not checked against the DNA. TRBV12-2 represents a pseudogene. The CDR3 runs 18 residues.

This clone has just a few counts. This chain links TRBV7-9 with TRBJ1-4, with 8 bases that match TRBD1. The V gene's germline CDR1 is SEHNR and CDR2 FQNEAQ (reference sequence). The CDR3 extends over 14 amino acids. V was clipped by 3 bases and J by 5 bases; unmatched bases: 2. The CDR3 protein is CASSFGQGNEKLFF. In nucleotides, the CDR3 is TGTGCCAGCAGCTTTGGACAGGGCAATGAAAAACTGTTTTTT.

The chain uses TRBV7-3 and TRBJ2-7; D perhaps matches TRBD2 (6 bases). The V gene's germline CDR1 is SGHTA and CDR2 FQGTGA. V was pared by 2 bases and J by 3 bases, with 8 bases between. The CDR3 spans 13 residues. The CDR3 reads CASSLGGLYEQYF. The CDR3, as DNA: TGTGCCAGCAGCTTAGGGGGACTCTACGAGCAGTACTTC. The variable domain in full, completed from reference TRBV7-3 and TRBJ2-7, reads GAGVSQTPSNKVTEKGKYVELRCDPISGHTALYWYRQSLGQGPEFLIYFQGTGAADDSGLPNDRFFAVRPEGSVSTLKIQRTERGDSAVYLCASSLGGLYEQYFGPGTRLTVT.

The rearrangement joins TRBV19 to TRBJ1-1, with no clear D. The CDR3 totals 13 residues. V was shortened by 3 bases and J by 5 bases, with 10 bases between the two germline ends. Germline CDR1 and CDR2: LNHDA and SQIVND (reference sequence). CDR3 sequence (DNA): TGTGCCAGTAGTATTAAAAGAGGAACTGAAGCTTTCTTT. It is translated as CASSIKRGTEAFF.

The genes are TRBV27 and TRBJ1-2, with D tentatively TRBD1 (6 bases). Looked up from germline, CDR1 is MNHEY and CDR2 is SMNVEV (reference sequence). The V and J ends lost 11 bases and 8 bases respectively, with 12 bases between them. The CDR3 consists of 10 residues. The CDR3 protein is CAAGDGGYTF. The CDR3 region has the DNA TGTGCCGCAGGGGATGGCGGCTACACCTTC.

The rearrangement joins TRBV7-3 to TRBJ1-1; possible D gene TRBD1, 5 bases. This CDR3 is 13 amino acids long. The germline gives CDR1 SGHTA, CDR2 FQGTGA. Trimming took off 1 base at V and 4 bases at J, with 7 bases between the two ends. CDR3 region: CASSLNQGTEAFF. The CDR3 DNA reads TGTGCCAGCAGCTTAAACCAGGGCACTGAAGCTTTCTTT.

This rearrangement joins TRBV28 to TRBJ2-4; D remains ambiguous. CDR1 and CDR2 from the germline V gene are MDHEN and SYDVKM. V gave up 3 bases and J gave up 9 bases, with 9 bases separating them. CDR3 length: 12 amino acids. In nucleotides, the CDR3 is TGTGCCAGCAGTTTTGAGTCTAGCATTCAGTACTTC. It translates to CASSFESSIQYF.

The genes are TRBV6-5 and TRBJ2-5, with TRBD2 matching 7 bases. The CDR3 has 13 amino acids. V shed 5 bases and J 5 bases; nucleotides not matched to a gene: 5. Germline V gene lookup returns CDR1 MNHEY and CDR2 SVGAGI. This CDR3 is CASSLILAETQYF. The CDR3 DNA reads as TGTGCCAGCAGTCTTATACTAGCGGAGACCCAGTACTTC.

The V and J genes are TRBV27 and TRBJ2-1; D is possibly TRBD2 (6 bases). The CDR3 runs to 15 residues. V was clipped by 3 bases and J by 4 bases, with 13 bases between them. Looked up from germline, CDR1 is MNHEY and CDR2 is SMNVEV (reference sequence). CDR3 nucleotides: TGTGCCAGCAGTTTTGACGCGGGACGATACAATGAGCAGTTCTTC. Translating it yields CASSFDAGRYNEQFF.

Points on this clone: At one boundary the junction diverges from the germline segment, which might be a read error. The V gene is TRBV6-1, the J gene TRBJ1-5; TRBD1 aligns across 7 bases. From germline, CDR1 is MNHNS and CDR2 SASEGT. CDR3 size: 13 residues. As DNA, the CDR3 is TGTGCCAGCAGGGAAGGGGGCTACCAGCCCCAGCATTTT. It is translated as CASREGGYQPQHF.

The chain employs TRBV6-5 and TRBJ2-7, with 12 bases lining up with TRBD2. Germline V gene data show CDR1 as MNHEY and CDR2 as SVGAGI. The CDR3 covers 15 residues. After removal of 6 bases from V and 2 bases from J, the junction contained 5 bases not matched to a gene. CDR3 loop: CASSLAGGPAYEQYF. CDR3 bases: TGTGCCAGCAGCCTAGCGGGAGGGCCAGCCTACGAGCAGTACTTC.

The genes are TRBV6-5 and TRBJ1-5, with TRBD1 matching over 7 bases. Germline values: CDR1 MNHEY, CDR2 SVGAGI. Unmatched junction bases numbered 6, after V lost 7 bases and J lost 0 bases. CDR3 length equals 15 residues. The CDR3 DNA follows: TGTGCCAGCAAGCCCGGGACAGATAGCAATCAGCCCCAGCATTTT. Translated, it gives CASKPGTDSNQPQHF.

V is TRBV10-1 and J is TRBJ2-7; TRBD1 matches at 11 bases. Germline V lookup: CDR1 WNHNN, CDR2 SYGVQD (reference sequence). The trim removed 7 bases at V and 12 bases at J, leaving 11 bases unmatched. The CDR3 is 13 residues long. CDR3 sequence (DNA): TGCGCCAGCAAGGACAGGGGGCGGCTATGGGCGTACTTC. Translation gives CASKDRGRLWAYF.

The chain joins TRBV7-8 to TRBJ2-5; TRBD1 matches 11 bases. The germline V gene encodes CDR1 SGHVS and CDR2 FQNEAQ. This CDR3 is built from 16 residues. With V trimmed by 6 bases and J by 1 base, 7 bases remained unmatched. CDR3 bases: TGTGCCAGCAGGGGTGGGACAGGGGGTGCCCAAGAGACCCAGTACTTC. As protein: CASRGGTGGAQETQYF. Full variable domain (rest looked up from reference TRBV7-8 and TRBJ2-5): GAGVSQSPRYKVAKRGQDVALRCDPISGHVSLFWYQQALGQGPEFLTYFQNEAQLDKSGLPSDRFFAERPEGSVSTLKIQRTQQEDSAVYLCASRGGTGGAQETQYFGPGTRLLVL.

This clone was detected only a few times. V and J are TRBV5-4 and TRBJ1-2; 7 bases map to TRBD1. J was trimmed by 0 bases and V by 0 bases; bases with no gene match: 2. Per germline, CDR1 SGHNT and CDR2 YYREEE (reference sequence). This CDR3 has 15 amino acids. The CDR3 DNA is TGTGCCAGCAGCTTGGCGGGGACAGCTAACTATGGCTACACCTTC. This sequence encodes CASSLAGTANYGYTF.

The V gene is TRBV6-1, the J gene TRBJ1-5; the D is unclear. Germline CDR1 MNHNS, CDR2 SASEGT. The CDR3 runs to 14 residues. The germline V and J ends were trimmed by 1 base and 5 bases, with 9 bases remaining between them. CDR3 DNA: TGTGCCAGCAGTGAAGTAGCAGCTTATCAGCCCCAGCATTTT. This sequence encodes CASSEVAAYQPQHF.

This clone has a single count. The V and J genes are TRBV30 and TRBJ2-1; D not certain. CDR3 length equals 16 residues. With 0 bases removed from V and 0 bases from J, the gap between germline ends came to 12 bases. CDR1 GTSNPN and CDR2 SVGIG come from the germline V gene (reference sequence). The CDR3: CAWSVWSVASYNEQFF. The CDR3, as DNA: TGTGCCTGGAGTGTATGGAGCGTCGCCTCCTACAATGAGCAGTTCTTC. Based on the CDR3 plus reference TRBV30 and TRBJ2-1, the full variable domain is SQTIHQWPATLVQPVGSPLSLECTVEGTSNPNLYWYRQAAGRGLQLLFYSVGIGQISSEVPQNLSASRPQDRQFILSSKKLLLSDSGFYLCAWSVWSVASYNEQFFGPGTRLTVL.

In this sample, this clone turned up many times. This chain connects TRBV4-1 to TRBJ2-1; 9 bases match TRBD2. CDR3 length: 17 residues. With V trimmed by 0 bases and J by 8 bases, 11 bases remained unmatched. The germline V gene has CDR1 MGHRA and CDR2 YSYEKL. The CDR3, as DNA: TGCGCCAGCAGCCAAGACAAAGTGCGGGGGGGCCTCTATGAGCAGTTCTTC. Its translation is CASSQDKVRGGLYEQFF.

This chain uses TRBV7-9 with TRBJ1-3; the D gene is possibly TRBD1 (5 bases). CDR1 SEHNR and CDR2 FQNEAQ come from the germline V gene (reference sequence). Trimming pared 1 base from V and 0 bases from J, leaving 10 bases between. The CDR3 contains 16 residues. The CDR3 spells CASSLGQLLSGNTIYF. CDR3 coding DNA: TGTGCCAGCAGCTTAGGACAGTTACTCTCTGGAAACACCATATATTTT. The full variable domain, its missing parts supplied by reference TRBV7-9 and TRBJ1-3, is DTGVSQNPRHKITKRGQNVTFRCDPISEHNRLYWYRQTLGQGPEFLTYFQNEAQLEKSRLLSDRFSAERPKGSFSTLEIQRTEQGDSAMYLCASSLGQLLSGNTIYFGEGSWLTVV.

This clone was counted once. The rearrangement uses TRBV19 and TRBJ1-1; D possibly corresponds to TRBD1 (5 bases). The ends were cut back, 1 base at V and 4 bases at J, with 10 bases in the middle. Germline CDR1 and CDR2: LNHDA and SQIVND (reference sequence). CDR3 length equals 14 residues. CDR3 sequence: CASSIAGDPTEAFF. CDR3 DNA sequence: TGTGCCAGTAGTATAGCGGGGGACCCCACTGAAGCTTTCTTT.

CDR3 amino acids: CASSHGSDSIYGYTF. CDR3 in DNA: TGTGCCAGCAGCCACGGGTCGGACAGCATCTATGGCTACACCTTC. The V and J genes are TRBV4-2 and TRBJ1-2; D may be TRBD1 (6 bases). The V end was cut by 3 bases, the J end by 4 bases, with 15 bases between. The length of the CDR3 is 15 residues. The germline gives CDR1 LGHNA, CDR2 YNFKEQ.

This clone was counted only a few times. The gene calls are TRBV11-2 and TRBJ1-4; tentatively, D is TRBD1 (5 bases). The germline V and J ends were trimmed by 5 bases and 5 bases, with 18 bases remaining between them. Germline CDR1 is SGHAT and CDR2 is FQNNGV. The CDR3 runs 16 residues. CDR3 nucleotides: TGTGCCAGCAGCGCAGACCTCAGGGTTGTCAATGAAAAACTGTTTTTT. This translates into CASSADLRVVNEKLFF.

V is TRBV6-5 and J is TRBJ1-6; D gene unclear. Trimming shortened V by 4 bases and J by 10 bases, and 17 bases separated the two germline ends. CDR1 is MNHEY, CDR2 SVGAGI, per germline. The CDR3 consists of 15 residues. The CDR3 DNA reads TGTGCCAGCAGTTTAGGTGGCGGGGAAAACTCACCCCTCCACTTT. Its protein product is CASSLGGGENSPLHF.

V usage is TRBV5-6 and J usage is TRBJ1-5, with TRBD1 matching over 9 bases. The CDR3 totals 15 residues. Germline-derived CDR1 and CDR2 are SGHDT and YYEEEE. V gave up 0 bases and J gave up 6 bases; unmatched junction bases: 4. The CDR3 DNA reads TGTGCCAGCAGCTTGGTGCGGGACAGGGCTCAGCCCCAGCATTTT. This translates into CASSLVRDRAQPQHF.

This chain joins TRBV19 and TRBJ1-1; 8 bases agree with TRBD1. Germline-derived CDR1 and CDR2 are LNHDA and SQIVND (reference sequence). After removal of 6 bases from V and 5 bases from J, the junction contained 8 bases not matched to a gene. The CDR3 contains 14 residues. CDR3 nucleotide sequence: TGTGCCAGTAGCCCCGGACAGGGTGGAACTGAAGCTTTCTTT. Protein: CASSPGQGGTEAFF.

The chain carries TRBV10-2 and TRBJ1-2, with D possibly TRBD1 on 6 matching bases. V lost 2 bases and J 4 bases, leaving 11 bases between the germline ends. The CDR3 has 14 amino acids. The germline V gene has CDR1 WSHSY and CDR2 SAAADI. CDR3 sequence: CASSEGQRFYGYTF. As DNA, the CDR3 is TGCGCCAGCAGTGAGGGACAGAGATTCTATGGCTACACCTTC.

The chain links TRBV30 to TRBJ1-1; 9 bases fit TRBD1. The CDR3 covers 18 residues. Germline V gene data show CDR1 as GTSNPN and CDR2 as SVGIG (reference sequence). J lost 4 bases, V lost 2 bases, and 17 bases had no gene match. The CDR3 nucleotides are TGTGCCTGGAGTCTCATCGGGACAGGGATCGGCTTGAGCACTGAAGCTTTCTTT. It specifies CAWSLIGTGIGLSTEAFF.

The chain employs TRBV7-9 and TRBJ1-1; 9 bases line up with TRBD1. Looked up from germline, CDR1 is SEHNR and CDR2 is FQNEAQ (reference sequence). This CDR3 has 14 residues. V lost 0 bases, J lost 5 bases, and 1 base stayed unmatched. The CDR3 DNA reads as TGTGCCAGCAGCTTAGCGGGGACAGGGACTGAAGCTTTCTTT. Protein product: CASSLAGTGTEAFF.

The chain joins TRBV6-5 to TRBJ1-1, with D possibly matching TRBD1 (6 bases). The V end lost 6 bases, the J end lost 2 bases, and 16 bases lay between the germline ends. CDR1 and CDR2 from the germline V gene are MNHEY and SVGAGI. The CDR3 totals 15 residues. The CDR3 sequence: CASSEKTGVNTEAFF. The CDR3, as DNA: TGTGCCAGCAGCGAGAAGACAGGAGTCAACACTGAAGCTTTCTTT.